Listed below are T cell receptor beta chains from one sample, sequenced in a study of T cell repertoires in cytomegalovirus infection. One entry per CDR3 protein results from TCRdb running MiXCR on the reads. The sample has about 260,000 distinct CDR3 sequences; approximately 13% are singletons. What was sequenced was PBMCs. The receptors originated from a human donor in good health (CMV status not recorded). Some clones in this sample may be carry-over from other donors' samples. Both conserved end residues are part of each CDR3. Fields, in order: clone size, V gene, J gene, D gene, CDR3 protein, CDR3 DNA. The D gene is left open where the match is weak. The size of a clone is reported for some rows only, either as once, few or many, or as a class for expanded clones.

clone_size: NA
v_call: TRBV15
j_call: TRBJ2-3
d_call: TRBD2
cdr3_aa: CATSSRMAGGTDTQYF
cdr3_nt: TGTGCCACCAGCAGCCGAATGGCGGGAGGAACAGATACGCAGTATTTT

clone_size: many
v_call: TRBV10-3
j_call: TRBJ2-1
d_call: NA
cdr3_aa: CAISESSKGCEF
cdr3_nt: TGTGCCATCAGTGAGTCGAGCAAAGGGTGTGAGTTC

clone_size: many
v_call: TRBV6-2/TRBV6-3
j_call: TRBJ2-2
d_call: NA
cdr3_aa: CASITWGSGELFF
cdr3_nt: TGTGCCAGCATCACCTGGGGAAGCGGGGAGCTGTTTTTT

clone_size: few
v_call: TRBV10-3
j_call: TRBJ1-6
d_call: NA
cdr3_aa: CAISEGQGDNSPLHF
cdr3_nt: TGTGCCATCAGTGAGGGGCAGGGTGATAATTCACCCCTCCACTTT

clone_size: NA
v_call: TRBV20-1
j_call: TRBJ2-7
d_call: NA
cdr3_aa: CSASPPGVPYEQYF
cdr3_nt: TGCAGTGCTAGTCCCCCGGGAGTCCCCTACGAGCAGTACTTC

clone_size: NA
v_call: TRBV7-9
j_call: TRBJ2-1
d_call: TRBD2
cdr3_aa: CASSLVPREFGNEQFF
cdr3_nt: TGTGCCAGCAGCTTAGTTCCGCGGGAGTTTGGCAATGAGCAGTTCTTC

clone_size: many
v_call: TRBV7-2
j_call: TRBJ2-3
d_call: NA
cdr3_aa: CASSAPGSTVRDTQYF
cdr3_nt: TGTGCCAGCAGCGCTCCGGGATCCACTGTTCGAGATACGCAGTATTTT

clone_size: NA
v_call: TRBV14
j_call: TRBJ2-7
d_call: TRBD1
cdr3_aa: CASRGPGTASYEQYF
cdr3_nt: TGTGCCAGCAGGGGCCCCGGGACAGCTTCCTACGAGCAGTACTTC

clone_size: many
v_call: TRBV4-3
j_call: TRBJ2-1
d_call: TRBD2
cdr3_aa: CASSQDRLAGGVKQFF
cdr3_nt: TGCGCCAGCAGCCAAGATCGACTAGCGGGGGGGGTGAAGCAGTTCTTC

clone_size: many
v_call: TRBV7-2
j_call: TRBJ2-5
d_call: TRBD2
cdr3_aa: CASSVSGREETQYF
cdr3_nt: TGTGCCAGCAGCGTTAGCGGGAGGGAAGAGACCCAGTACTTC

clone_size: many
v_call: TRBV7-2
j_call: TRBJ2-3
d_call: TRBD2
cdr3_aa: CASSLSLTSGGNTQYF
cdr3_nt: TGTGCCAGCAGCTTGAGTCTGACTAGCGGAGGGAATACGCAGTATTTT

clone_size: NA
v_call: TRBV3-1
j_call: TRBJ2-7
d_call: TRBD1
cdr3_aa: CASSHSGTGVYEQYF
cdr3_nt: TGTGCCAGCAGCCATTCCGGGACAGGGGTCTACGAGCAGTACTTC

clone_size: few
v_call: TRBV19
j_call: TRBJ2-1
d_call: NA
cdr3_aa: CASSLKGSSYNEQFF
cdr3_nt: TGTGCCAGTAGCCTAAAGGGGTCGTCCTACAATGAGCAGTTCTTC

clone_size: many
v_call: TRBV7-8
j_call: TRBJ1-2
d_call: TRBD1
cdr3_aa: CASRFGTGEQDYGYTF
cdr3_nt: TGTGCCAGCAGATTCGGGACAGGGGAGCAAGACTATGGCTACACCTTC

clone_size: many
v_call: TRBV7-8
j_call: TRBJ1-1
d_call: NA
cdr3_aa: CASSARGMNTEAFF
cdr3_nt: TGTGCCAGCAGCGCCAGAGGGATGAACACTGAAGCTTTCTTT

clone_size: NA
v_call: TRBV14
j_call: TRBJ2-1
d_call: NA
cdr3_aa: CASSQVWDSSYNEQFF
cdr3_nt: TGTGCCAGCAGCCAAGTATGGGATAGCTCCTACAATGAGCAGTTCTTC